A single sample gave rise to the 18 T cell receptor beta chains below, sequenced in a study of control samples from healthy donors and cancer patients (dated by TCRdb to the early 2020s). Library preparation was by the immunoSEQ multiplex PCR assay. Held by TCRdb, this immuneACCESS table contains in-frame sequences only and omits some clones. Under half of the omission traces to an unresolved V gene where checked; the cause of the rest is unknown. The sample table lists tens of thousands of clones, around 90% of them with a count of one. The ten largest make up 13% to 15% of the sample. The specimen was blood. The receptors originated from a woman aged 65 to 85 in good health.

The chain recombines TRBV23-1 with TRBJ1-5, with 11 positions matching TRBD1. Being an ORF, TRBV23-1 has a function that is uncertain. This CDR3 is built from 19 residues. Trimming took 0 bases from V and 6 from J; bases not matched to a gene: 13. CDR3 sequence reads: CASSQSRDRGGCEVQPQHF. CDR3 DNA sequence: TGCGCCAGCAGTCAATCTCGGGACAGGGGGGGATGTGAGGTTCAGCCCCAGCATTTT.

The rearrangement links TRBV5-1 to TRBJ2-1; 8 nucleotides agree with TRBD2. With 2 bases clipped from V and 2 bases from J, the junction kept 3 bases outside the gene matches. The CDR3 has 15 amino acids. Looked up from germline, CDR1 is SGHRS and CDR2 is YFSETQ. CDR3 sequence: CASSFSGNTYNEQFF. As DNA, the CDR3 is TGCGCCAGCAGCTTTAGCGGGAACACCTACAATGAGCAGTTCTTC.

This clone was detected a few times. The genes are TRBV5-1 and TRBJ2-2; a possible D gene is TRBD1 (6 bases). The CDR3 is made up of 14 amino acids. Trimming stripped 6 bases from V and 5 bases from J, with 14 bases between. Germline-derived CDR1 and CDR2 are SGHRS and YFSETQ. The CDR3 reads CASTTEGGTGELFF. CDR3 nucleotides: TGCGCCAGCACCACGGAAGGGGGAACCGGGGAGCTGTTTTTT. Using reference TRBV5-1 and TRBJ2-2 for the parts outside the CDR3, the full variable domain is KAGVTQTPRYLIKTRGQQVTLSCSPISGHRSVSWYQQTPGQGLQFLFEYFSETQRNKGNFPGRFSGRQFSNSRSEMNVSTLELGDSALYLCASTTEGGTGELFFGEGSRLTVL.

The V call is TRBV5-1, the J call TRBJ2-7; 10 bases map to TRBD2. V dropped 4 bases and J dropped 5; count of bases not matched to a gene: 6. The germline V gene encodes CDR1 SGHRS and CDR2 YFSETQ. The CDR3 has 14 amino acids. The CDR3 sequence is CASSLERGGNEQYF. The CDR3 nucleotides are TGCGCCAGCAGCCTAGAGCGGGGGGGCAACGAGCAGTACTTC. The full variable domain, with the rest looked up from reference TRBV5-1 and TRBJ2-7, is KAGVTQTPRYLIKTRGQQVTLSCSPISGHRSVSWYQQTPGQGLQFLFEYFSETQRNKGNFPGRFSGRQFSNSRSEMNVSTLELGDSALYLCASSLERGGNEQYFGPGTRLTVT.

This chain uses TRBV5-4 with TRBJ1-4; TRBD1 matches at 8 bases. Trimming cost V 5 bases and J 1 base; bases outside gene matches: 4. The CDR3 extends over 15 amino acids. Germline V gene sequence: CDR1 SGHNT, CDR2 YYREEE (reference sequence). The CDR3 spells CASRTTGGTNEKLFF. CDR3 sequence (DNA): TGTGCCAGCAGGACCACAGGGGGAACTAATGAAAAACTGTTTTTT.

The V call is TRBV30, the J call TRBJ1-2; the D is unclear. Germline V gene data show CDR1 as GTSNPN and CDR2 as SVGIG (reference sequence). This CDR3 is 14 amino acids long. V lost 0 bases to trimming and J lost 3 bases, with 11 bases between them. The CDR3 protein is CAWSVAGSYYGYTF. The CDR3 DNA is TGTGCCTGGAGTGTGGCAGGCTCCTACTATGGCTACACCTTC. Full variable domain (rest looked up from reference TRBV30 and TRBJ1-2): SQTIHQWPATLVQPVGSPLSLECTVEGTSNPNLYWYRQAAGRGLQLLFYSVGIGQISSEVPQNLSASRPQDRQFILSSKKLLLSDSGFYLCAWSVAGSYYGYTFGSGTRLTVV.

The J gene is TRBJ1-2, the V gene TRBV19; no firm D call. The V gene's germline CDR1 is LNHDA and CDR2 SQIVND (reference sequence). This CDR3 is 11 amino acids long. The ends were cut back, 8 bases at V and 5 bases at J, with 9 bases in the middle. CDR3 sequence: CASGRDYGYTF. The CDR3 DNA follows: TGTGCCAGTGGCCGAGATTATGGCTACACCTTC. The entire variable domain, with the rest obtained from reference TRBV19 and TRBJ1-2, is as follows: DGGITQSPKYLFRKEGQNVTLSCEQNLNHDAMYWYRQDPGQGLRLIYYSQIVNDFQKGDIAEGYSVSREKKESFPLTVTSAQKNPTAFYLCASGRDYGYTFGSGTRLTVV.

V gene TRBV15 combines with J gene TRBJ1-4; 8 positions agree with TRBD1. Germline assignment: CDR1 LNHNV and CDR2 YYDKDF (reference sequence). Trimming took 3 bases from V and 7 from J; bases not matched to a gene: 28. The CDR3 runs to 22 residues. CDR3 DNA sequence: TGTGCCACCAGCAGCACTTTCCGGACCCGCGGACAGGGACTTTTTATTGGTGAAAAACTGTTTTTT. Its protein is CATSSTFRTRGQGLFIGEKLFF.

CDR3 bases: TGTGCCAGCAGCCCTGCTCTGACCATGAACACTGAAGCTTTCTTT. Translated: CASSPALTMNTEAFF. This rearrangement joins TRBV3-1 (or the pseudogene TRBV3-2) to TRBJ1-1; D is unresolved. Trimming removed 4 bases from V and 0 bases from J, with 12 bases in between. CDR1 and CDR2 (germline): LGHDT, YNNKEL (reference sequence). CDR3 length: 15 amino acids.

This chain links TRBV30 with TRBJ1-1; D might be TRBD1 (5 bases). In germline, CDR1 is GTSNPN, CDR2 SVGIG (reference sequence). The CDR3 extends over 13 amino acids. V gave up 5 bases and J gave up 4 bases, with 14 bases separating them. CDR3 DNA sequence: TGTGCCTGGGGGGGGGTTGTGCCCACTGAAGCTTTCTTT. It specifies CAWGGVVPTEAFF.

The chain combines TRBV14 with TRBJ1-6; D perhaps matches TRBD1 (6 bases). This CDR3 contains 15 residues. V was trimmed by 2 bases and J by 9 bases, leaving 14 bases between them. Germline values: CDR1 SGHDN, CDR2 FVKESK. The CDR3 spells CASSQILGGGSPLHF. CDR3 bases: TGTGCCAGCAGCCAAATATTAGGGGGAGGTTCACCCCTCCACTTT.

V and J are TRBV27 and TRBJ1-6; D perhaps matches TRBD1 (5 bases). The CDR3 contains 13 residues. Trimming left V 11 bases short and J 7 bases short, with 15 bases between. The germline V gene has CDR1 MNHEY and CDR2 SMNVEV (reference sequence). CDR3 coding DNA: TGTGCCGGGGCGGTGGGGGAAAATTCACCCCTCCACTTT. It yields the protein CAGAVGENSPLHF.

The chain couples TRBV5-4 to TRBJ1-6; 9 nucleotides agree with TRBD1. The junction had 4 bases not matched to a gene; V was cut back by 4 bases and J by 5 bases. The V gene's germline CDR1 is SGHNT and CDR2 YYREEE (reference sequence). The CDR3 has 15 amino acids. DNA for the CDR3: TGTGCCAGCAGCCGACGGACAGGGGATAATTCACCCCTCCACTTT. This encodes CASSRRTGDNSPLHF. Combining the CDR3 with reference TRBV5-4 and TRBJ1-6 gives the whole variable domain ETGVTQSPTHLIKTRGQQVTLRCSSQSGHNTVSWYQQALGQGPQFIFQYYREEENGRGNFPPRFSGLQFPNYSSELNVNALELDDSALYLCASSRRTGDNSPLHFGNGTRLTVT.

V and J are TRBV30 and TRBJ1-1; unclear D gene. Trimming took off 1 base at V and 1 base at J, with 7 bases between the two ends. The CDR3 is made up of 13 amino acids. Germline lookup yields CDR1 GTSNPN and CDR2 SVGIG (reference sequence). CDR3 nucleotide sequence: TGTGCCTGGAGTGGACGAACGAACACTGAAGCTTTCTTT. Residues: CAWSGRTNTEAFF.

This chain joins TRBV20-1 and TRBJ1-1; 7 bases line up with TRBD1. In germline, CDR1 is DFQATT, CDR2 SNEGSKA (reference sequence). This CDR3 has 15 residues. The ends lost 3 bases at V and 0 bases at J; junction bases unmatched: 7. The CDR3 protein is CSASISRGMNTEAFF. The CDR3 nucleotides read TGCAGTGCTAGTATCTCCAGGGGGATGAACACTGAAGCTTTCTTT.

About this clone itself: This sample also contains other DNA sequences that code for the same CDR3. CDR3 nucleotide sequence: TGTGCCATCAGTAGCGGGAGGAGCTCCTACAATGAGCAGTTCTTC. Translation: CAISSGRSSYNEQFF. The chain links TRBV10-3 to TRBJ2-1; 9 bases line up with TRBD2. The CDR3 consists of 15 residues. Looked up from germline, CDR1 is ENHRY and CDR2 is SYGVKD. V was clipped by 5 bases and J by 0 bases; unmatched bases: 2.

This clone has only one observation. The chain links TRBV4-2 to TRBJ2-7; D is unclear. Germline CDR1 and CDR2: LGHNA and YNFKEQ. Trimming shortened V by 0 bases and J by 6 bases, and 12 bases separated the two germline ends. The CDR3 is made up of 14 amino acids. Here the CDR3 reads CASSQDVGRSEQYF. The CDR3 DNA sequence: TGTGCCAGCAGCCAAGATGTCGGGCGGTCCGAGCAGTACTTC.

The genes are TRBV5-1 and TRBJ2-1; no reliable D call. The CDR3 has 13 residues. V was cut by 3 bases and J by 5 bases, with 9 bases left in between. Germline V gene data show CDR1 as SGHRS and CDR2 as YFSETQ. CDR3 in amino acids: CASSSGLNNEQFF. The CDR3 region has the DNA TGCGCCAGCAGCTCGGGCTTAAACAATGAGCAGTTCTTC.